This entry features one T cell receptor (beta chain) sequence. V was trimmed by 7 bases and J by 4 bases, leaving 10 bases between them. The CDR3 is 13 amino acids. CDR1 and CDR2 (germline): MNHEY, SVGAGI. The entry originates in a study of blood T cell repertoires in COVID-19. Study in general: Acute-phase and convalescent COVID-19 samples originated in the United States, Italy and Spain. T cells, B-cell-depleted T cells, or PBMCs supplied cDNA or gDNA.

Authors' methods: Amplification of reference gene primers provided the estimated nucleated cell counts. Profiling relied on immunoSEQ multiplex PCR, and the TCRdb table lists in-frame clones only, not all of them. V, J and clone size are those of that table, while D and trimming were read from the DNA. Of 200,000 to 300,000 clones listed, roughly 86% were seen once; the top ten hold around 5.1%. Seattle cases were enrolled at active infection and followed longitudinally. This chain joins TRBV6-5 and TRBJ2-2; no clear D. The clonotype comes from a woman aged 55-69 years with COVID-19, enrolled during active disease. The sample was peripheral blood. The CDR3 here is CASIGRLTGELFF. The CDR3 DNA reads as TGTGCCAGCATCGGCAGACTCACCGGGGAGCTGTTTTTT.